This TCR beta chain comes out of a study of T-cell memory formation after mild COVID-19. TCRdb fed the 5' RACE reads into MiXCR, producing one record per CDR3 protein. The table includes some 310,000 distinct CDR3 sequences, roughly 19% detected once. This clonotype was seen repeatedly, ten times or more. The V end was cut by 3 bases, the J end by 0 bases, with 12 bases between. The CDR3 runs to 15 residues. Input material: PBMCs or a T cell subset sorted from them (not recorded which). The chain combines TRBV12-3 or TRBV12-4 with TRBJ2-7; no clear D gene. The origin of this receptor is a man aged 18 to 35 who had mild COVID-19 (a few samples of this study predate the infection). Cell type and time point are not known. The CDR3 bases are TGTGCCAGCAGTTTCGGCCCGCCCATCTCCTACGAGCAGTACTTC. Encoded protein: CASSFGPPISYEQYF.